The 24 T cell receptor beta chains presented below share a single source sample, sequenced in a study of shared clonotypes between healthy human individuals. Repertoires were generated with immunoSEQ multiplex PCR, while TCRdb's copy carries only in-frame clones and drops some. Of some 2.3 million clones listed, 85% to 95% are singletons. Sequenced sample: naive CD4+ T cells from PBMCs. Noted subset: CD45RA+ positively selected. The receptors come from a man aged 18 to 29 in good health. Some clones in this sample may be carry-over from other donors' samples.

V is TRBV30 and J is TRBJ1-6; TRBD1 is a possible D gene (6 bases). The V end was cut by 5 bases, the J end by 7 bases, with 9 bases between. Per the germline V gene, CDR1 is GTSNPN and CDR2 is SVGIG (reference sequence). The CDR3 runs 12 residues. CDR3 nucleotides: TGTGCCTGGGACAGGCGGAATTCACCCCTCCACTTT. Protein: CAWDRRNSPLHF.

This chain joins TRBV7-8 and TRBJ2-3, with 7 bases matching TRBD1. The germline V gene has CDR1 SGHVS and CDR2 FQNEAQ. V was clipped by 5 bases and J by 4 bases; unmatched bases: 3. This CDR3 spans 13 amino acids. CDR3 loop: CASSLTGADTQYF. For the CDR3, the DNA is TGTGCCAGCAGCCTCACAGGGGCAGATACGCAGTATTTT.

In regard to this clone: Other DNA sequences in this specimen translate into the identical CDR3. This chain joins TRBV19 and TRBJ1-1, with unresolved D. Trimming pared 4 bases from V and 5 bases from J, leaving 5 bases between. In germline, CDR1 is LNHDA, CDR2 SQIVND (reference sequence). This CDR3 is built from 11 residues. In DNA form, the CDR3 reads TGTGCCAGTAGTACTAGGACTGAAGCTTTCTTT. Protein sequence: CASSTRTEAFF.

This clone turned up a few times. V and J are TRBV7-6 and TRBJ1-5; 8 bases match TRBD1. CDR3 length equals 16 residues. Unmatched junction bases numbered 5, after V lost 2 bases and J lost 2 bases. Germline CDR1 SGHVS, CDR2 FNYEAQ. CDR3 amino acids: CASSLLDRERNQPQHF. In DNA, the CDR3 is TGTGCCAGCAGCTTACTGGACAGGGAACGCAATCAGCCCCAGCATTTT. Together with reference TRBV7-6 and TRBJ1-5, the CDR3 gives the full variable domain: GAGVSQSPRYKVTKRGQDVALRCDPISGHVSLYWYRQALGQGPEFLTYFNYEAQQDKSGLPNDRFSAERPEGSISTLTIQRTEQRDSAMYRCASSLLDRERNQPQHFGDGTRLSIL.

The chain carries TRBV11-1 and TRBJ2-7, with 10 bases aligning to TRBD2. This CDR3 region has 15 residues. V was clipped by 5 bases and J by 4 bases; unmatched bases: 8. Per the germline V gene, CDR1 is SGHAT and CDR2 is FQDESV (reference sequence). In nucleotides, the CDR3 is TGTGCCAGCAGCCCCCGGACTAGCGGATCATACGAGCAGTACTTC. This codes for CASSPRTSGSYEQYF.

This chain connects TRBV5-1 to TRBJ2-5; the D is unclear. The CDR3 loop spans 17 amino acids. Germline V gene data show CDR1 as SGHRS and CDR2 as YFSETQ. Trimming took off 0 bases at V and 2 bases at J, with 17 bases between the two ends. CDR3 nucleotides: TGCGCCAGCAGCTTGGGACAAGGGTCGAACCGACAAGAGACCCAGTACTTC. This gives the protein CASSLGQGSNRQETQYF.

V usage is TRBV27 and J usage is TRBJ1-1; the D is unclear. There are 15 residues in the CDR3. V was cut by 4 bases and J by 9 bases, with 21 bases left in between. The germline gives CDR1 MNHEY, CDR2 SMNVEV (reference sequence). The CDR3 reads CASSSNAVGPGQAFF. In DNA form, the CDR3 reads TGTGCCAGCAGTTCGAACGCGGTAGGACCCGGCCAAGCTTTCTTT.

This clone was picked up one time. The rearrangement links TRBV5-4 to TRBJ2-3; TRBD2 matches 9 bases. Losses at the gene ends were 4 bases for V and 1 base for J; bases not matched to a gene: 10. The CDR3 has 17 amino acids. The germline CDR1 and CDR2 sequences are SGHNT and YYREEE (reference sequence). CDR3 residues: CASSHRVAGVGTDTQYF. The CDR3 DNA reads TGTGCCAGCAGCCACCGGGTAGCGGGAGTCGGCACAGATACGCAGTATTTT.

The chain joins TRBV6-6 to TRBJ2-7; D possibly corresponds to TRBD1 (6 bases). V was clipped by 7 bases and J by 5 bases, with 21 bases between them. The germline gives CDR1 MNHNY, CDR2 SVGAGI (reference sequence). There are 15 residues in the CDR3. CDR3 DNA sequence: TGTGCCAGCACCAATCAGGGGCTCCGTGGGGACGAGCAGTACTTC. The encoded protein is CASTNQGLRGDEQYF.

Concerning this clone itself: At the DNA level, this CDR3 is encoded by other sequences in the same sample as well. The chain joins TRBV30 to TRBJ2-5, with D unclear. The CDR3 loop spans 13 amino acids. Trimming pared 0 bases from V and 5 bases from J, leaving 10 bases between. CDR1 GTSNPN and CDR2 SVGIG come from the germline V gene (reference sequence). The DNA of the CDR3 is TGTGCCTGGAGTGTGGGCGGTGGGGAGACCCAGTACTTC. It yields the protein CAWSVGGGETQYF.

This sequence joins TRBV5-1 and TRBJ2-2, with a possible D match to TRBD2 (5 bases). This CDR3 has 13 amino acids. Germline lookup yields CDR1 SGHRS and CDR2 YFSETQ. Between the trimmed V and J ends, which lost 2 bases and 7 bases, there was a span of 9 bases. CDR3 coding DNA: TGCGCCAGCAGCTTTACTGGACTCGGGGAGCTGTTTTTT. Translating it yields CASSFTGLGELFF.

V is TRBV10-3 and J is TRBJ1-5; 11 nucleotides line up with TRBD1. V shed 3 bases and J 14 bases; nucleotides not matched to a gene: 6. The CDR3 has 13 residues. Germline CDR1 reads ENHRY; CDR2 reads SYGVKD. In nucleotides, the CDR3 is TGTGCCATCAGTGATCTCAGGGACAGGGGGAAGCATTTT. Translated: CAISDLRDRGKHF.

The rearrangement links TRBV18 to TRBJ1-1; unclear D gene. V lost 3 bases, J lost 5 bases, and 10 bases lay in between. The CDR3 sequence is 13 residues long. CDR1 and CDR2 (germline): KGHSH, LQKENI. For the CDR3, the DNA is TGTGCCAGCTCACCGCCCCTGGCTACTGAAGCTTTCTTT. It encodes CASSPPLATEAFF. The variable domain in full, with the rest retrieved from reference TRBV18 and TRBJ1-1, is NAGVMQNPRHLVRRRGQEARLRCSPMKGHSHVYWYRQLPEEGLKFMVYLQKENIIDESGMPKERFSAEFPKEGPSILRIQQVVRGDSAAYFCASSPPLATEAFFGQGTRLTVV.

The rearrangement joins TRBV27 to TRBJ2-2; possibly TRBD1 for D (5 bases). Trimming left V 3 bases short and J 5 bases short, with 10 bases between. Germline V gene data show CDR1 as MNHEY and CDR2 as SMNVEV (reference sequence). The CDR3 is 14 residues long. The DNA of the CDR3 is TGTGCCAGCAGTTTTCAAGGGGTTACCGGGGAGCTGTTTTTT. It codes for CASSFQGVTGELFF.

The CDR3 spells CASSRPTGAAGANVLTF. The CDR3 coding sequence is TGTGCCAGCAGCCGCCCTACAGGGGCGGCTGGGGCCAACGTCCTGACTTTC. The rearrangement links TRBV7-2 to TRBJ2-6, with TRBD1 matching over 7 bases. The CDR3 spans 17 residues. The germline V gene encodes CDR1 SGHTA and CDR2 FQGNSA. The V and J ends lost 5 bases and 2 bases, in that order; junction bases with no gene match: 9.

About this clone: Additional DNA sequences in this sample encode the identical CDR3. The chain combines TRBV9 with TRBJ2-1; tentative D call: TRBD1 (6 bases). CDR1 and CDR2 from the germline V gene are SGDLS and YYNGEE. The CDR3 consists of 13 residues. With 0 bases removed from V and 6 bases from J, the gap between germline ends came to 7 bases. This CDR3 reads CASSVDRVNEQFF. In DNA, the CDR3 is TGTGCCAGCAGCGTAGACAGGGTCAATGAGCAGTTCTTC.

This chain links TRBV7-8 with TRBJ2-5; 8 nucleotides agree with TRBD2. Germline V gives CDR1 SGHVS, CDR2 FQNEAQ. The CDR3 is 17 residues long. J lost 1 base, V lost 1 base, and 8 bases had no gene match. CDR3 region: CASSLGISGRAQETQYF. The CDR3 DNA reads TGTGCCAGCAGCTTAGGTATAAGCGGGAGAGCCCAAGAGACCCAGTACTTC.

This clone came up once. The chain recombines TRBV10-3 with TRBJ2-1; 10 bases are a match to TRBD2. V lost 2 bases, J lost 4 bases, and 5 bases stayed unmatched. The CDR3 contains 16 residues. Germline CDR1 and CDR2: ENHRY and SYGVKD. The CDR3 DNA is TGTGCCATCAGTGAGCCCGGACTAGCGGAGTACAATGAGCAGTTCTTC. Its translation is CAISEPGLAEYNEQFF.

The chain employs TRBV7-2 and TRBJ2-1, with D unresolved. The V end was cut by 7 bases, the J end by 3 bases, with 10 bases between. The CDR3 consists of 13 residues. Germline values: CDR1 SGHTA, CDR2 FQGNSA. The CDR3 reads CASIPDNYNEQFF. The DNA for the CDR3 is TGTGCCAGCATCCCCGACAACTACAATGAGCAGTTCTTC. Looking up the rest from reference TRBV7-2 and TRBJ2-1 gives the full variable domain: GAGVSQSPSNKVTEKGKDVELRCDPISGHTALYWYRQSLGQGLEFLIYFQGNSAPDKSGLPSDRFSAERTGGSVSTLTIQRTQQEDSAVYLCASIPDNYNEQFFGPGTRLTVL.

The chain uses TRBV5-4 and TRBJ2-7; 9 positions agree with TRBD2. The V and J ends lost 4 bases and 0 bases, in that order; junction bases with no gene match: 11. CDR1 is SGHNT, CDR2 YYREEE, per germline (reference sequence). The CDR3 is made up of 17 amino acids. For the CDR3, the DNA is TGTGCCAGCAGCCCGATGATGGCGGGAGGGATCTCCTACGAGCAGTACTTC. This gives the protein CASSPMMAGGISYEQYF.

This chain connects TRBV2 to TRBJ1-2; unclear D gene. Trimming removed 7 bases from V and 7 bases from J, with 16 bases in between. The length of the CDR3 is 13 residues. Germline V gene sequence: CDR1 SNHLY, CDR2 FYNNEI. The CDR3 DNA reads TGTGCCAGCATCCCCTACAAGGGAAGTGGCTACACCTTC. It codes for CASIPYKGSGYTF.

V gene TRBV7-8 combines with J gene TRBJ2-2; D could derive from TRBD1 or TRBD2 (5 bases each). V was trimmed by 5 bases and J by 6 bases, leaving 19 bases between them. The germline CDR1 and CDR2 sequences are SGHVS and FQNEAQ. This CDR3 comprises 16 residues. CDR3 region: CASSLGTWGDAGELFF. DNA of the CDR3: TGTGCCAGCAGCCTTGGGACCTGGGGTGATGCCGGGGAGCTGTTTTTT.

The chain is built from TRBV5-4 and TRBJ2-5; 7 bases fit TRBD1. The ends lost 4 bases at V and 5 bases at J; junction bases unmatched: 14. The CDR3 is 16 residues long. The V gene's germline CDR1 is SGHNT and CDR2 YYREEE (reference sequence). The CDR3 sequence: CASSPQGQPTGETQYF. In DNA, the CDR3 is TGTGCCAGCAGCCCCCAGGGGCAGCCGACAGGGGAGACCCAGTACTTC.

The chain uses TRBV10-3 and TRBJ2-1; 16 bases match TRBD2. Germline CDR1 ENHRY, CDR2 SYGVKD. The junction had 5 bases not matched to a gene; V was cut back by 2 bases and J by 1 base. The length of the CDR3 is 19 residues. In DNA, the CDR3 is TGTGCCATCAGTGAGGGGACTAGCGGGAGGGCCAATTCCTACAATGAGCAGTTCTTC. This gives the protein CAISEGTSGRANSYNEQFF.